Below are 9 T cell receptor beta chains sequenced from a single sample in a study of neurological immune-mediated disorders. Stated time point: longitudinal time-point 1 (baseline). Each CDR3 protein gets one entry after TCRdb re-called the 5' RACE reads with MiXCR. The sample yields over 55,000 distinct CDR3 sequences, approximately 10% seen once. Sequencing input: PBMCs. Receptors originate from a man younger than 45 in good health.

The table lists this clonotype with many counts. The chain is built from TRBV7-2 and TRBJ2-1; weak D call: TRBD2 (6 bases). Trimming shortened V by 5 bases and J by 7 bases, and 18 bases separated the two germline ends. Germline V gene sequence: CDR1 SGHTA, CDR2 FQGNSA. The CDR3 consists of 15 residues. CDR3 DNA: TGTGCCAGCAGCCCACGACCGGGAGAGAGGAATGAGCAGTTCTTC. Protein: CASSPRPGERNEQFF.

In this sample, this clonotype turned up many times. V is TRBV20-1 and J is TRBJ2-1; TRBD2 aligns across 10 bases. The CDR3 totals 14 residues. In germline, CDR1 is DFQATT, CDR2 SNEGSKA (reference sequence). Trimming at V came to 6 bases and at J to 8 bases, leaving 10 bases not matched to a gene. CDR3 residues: CSARLSGRQDEQFF. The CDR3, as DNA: TGCAGTGCGAGACTTAGCGGGAGGCAGGATGAGCAGTTCTTC.

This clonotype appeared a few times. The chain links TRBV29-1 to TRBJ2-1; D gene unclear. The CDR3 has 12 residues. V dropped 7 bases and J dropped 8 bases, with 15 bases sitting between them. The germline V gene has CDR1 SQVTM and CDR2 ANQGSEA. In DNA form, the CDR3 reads TGCAGCGGCGCTTCATGGCCCGATGAGCAGTTCTTC. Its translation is CSGASWPDEQFF.

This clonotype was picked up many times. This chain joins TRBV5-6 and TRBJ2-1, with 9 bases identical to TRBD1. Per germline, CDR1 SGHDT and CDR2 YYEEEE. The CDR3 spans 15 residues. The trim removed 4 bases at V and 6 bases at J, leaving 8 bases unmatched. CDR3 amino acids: CASSDMGTGINEQFF. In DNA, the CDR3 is TGTGCCAGCAGCGATATGGGGACAGGGATCAATGAGCAGTTCTTC.

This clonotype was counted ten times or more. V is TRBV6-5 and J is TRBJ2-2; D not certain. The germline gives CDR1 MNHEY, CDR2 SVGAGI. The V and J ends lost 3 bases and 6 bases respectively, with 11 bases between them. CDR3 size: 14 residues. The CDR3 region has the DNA TGTGCCAGCAGTTATACTTACACCGCCGGGGAGCTGTTTTTT. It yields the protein CASSYTYTAGELFF.

The CDR3 protein is CASSLEGPHYNEQFF. The CDR3, as DNA: TGCGCCAGCAGCTTGGAGGGGCCTCACTACAATGAGCAGTTCTTC. V and J are TRBV5-1 and TRBJ2-1; perhaps TRBD1 as D (5 bases). Trimming removed 0 bases at V and 3 bases at J, with 10 bases between. The CDR3 is 15 residues long. The germline gives CDR1 SGHRS, CDR2 YFSETQ.

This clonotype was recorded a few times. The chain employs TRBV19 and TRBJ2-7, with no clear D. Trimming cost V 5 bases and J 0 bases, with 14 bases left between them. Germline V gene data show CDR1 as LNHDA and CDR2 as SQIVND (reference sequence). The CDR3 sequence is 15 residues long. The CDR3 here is CASSPTGRSSYEQYF. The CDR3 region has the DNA TGTGCCAGTAGTCCAACGGGCCGGAGCTCCTACGAGCAGTACTTC.

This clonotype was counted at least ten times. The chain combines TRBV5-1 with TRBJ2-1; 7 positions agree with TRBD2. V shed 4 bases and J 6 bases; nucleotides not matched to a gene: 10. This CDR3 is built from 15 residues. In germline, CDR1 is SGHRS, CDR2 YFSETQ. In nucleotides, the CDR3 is TGCGCCAGCAGCCCCGGACTAGGATTGGGCAATGAGCAGTTCTTC. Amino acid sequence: CASSPGLGLGNEQFF.

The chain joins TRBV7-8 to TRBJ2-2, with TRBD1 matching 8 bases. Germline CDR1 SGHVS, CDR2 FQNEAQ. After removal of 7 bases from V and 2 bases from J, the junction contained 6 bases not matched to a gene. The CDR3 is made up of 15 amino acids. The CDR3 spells CASNLGQGNTGELFF. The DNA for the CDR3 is TGTGCCAGCAACCTAGGACAGGGAAACACCGGGGAGCTGTTTTTT.